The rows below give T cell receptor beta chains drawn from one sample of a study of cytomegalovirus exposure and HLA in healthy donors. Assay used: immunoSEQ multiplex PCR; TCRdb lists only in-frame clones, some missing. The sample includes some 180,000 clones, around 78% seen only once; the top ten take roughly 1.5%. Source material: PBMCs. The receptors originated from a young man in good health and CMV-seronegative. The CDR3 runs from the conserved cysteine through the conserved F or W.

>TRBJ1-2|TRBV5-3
CARSLLPGGIYGYTF
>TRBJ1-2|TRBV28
CASSFPQGARGYTF
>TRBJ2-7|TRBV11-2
CASSMAGSSYEQYF
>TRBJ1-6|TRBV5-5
CASSFEPGTGRSPLHF
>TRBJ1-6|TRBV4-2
CASSQDGQSPLHF
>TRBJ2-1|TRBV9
CASSVFGLADYNEQFF
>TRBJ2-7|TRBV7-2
CASSAHRDRGHEQYF
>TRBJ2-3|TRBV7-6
CASFPGGSTDTQYF
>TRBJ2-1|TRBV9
CASSVTGTSGSGQFF
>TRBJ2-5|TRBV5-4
CASSMSGSETQYF
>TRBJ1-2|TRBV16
CASSQGQGGSYGYTF
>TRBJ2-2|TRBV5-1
CASSQDLPGQGATGELFF
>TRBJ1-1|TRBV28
CASANPGVGLMNTEAFF
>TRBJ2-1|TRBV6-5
CASSRLAGGDNEQFF
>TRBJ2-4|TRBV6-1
CASSETLGGIQYF
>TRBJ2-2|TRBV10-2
CASSETRGQTGELFF